These 26 T cell receptor beta chains were sequenced from one sample in a study of blood T cells in healthy people across ages. Together with a sample-barcoded 5' primer, a J-beta primer mix was included in a second PCR lasting roughly 7 to 11 cycles. Each CDR3 protein gets one entry after TCRdb re-called the 5' RACE reads with MiXCR. The data contain about 730,000 distinct CDR3 sequences, roughly 47% of them singletons. The sequenced material came from blood. These receptors were taken from an older woman in good health.

The rearrangement uses TRBV20-1 and TRBJ2-1; D is uncertain. Germline values: CDR1 DFQATT, CDR2 SNEGSKA (reference sequence). V dropped 3 bases and J dropped 1 base, with 13 bases sitting between them. The CDR3 length is 15 residues. Here the CDR3 reads CSASSAGRSYNEQFF. The CDR3 bases are TGCAGTGCTAGTAGTGCCGGGCGGTCCTACAATGAGCAGTTCTTC.

This clonotype was seen ten or more times. The chain carries TRBV7-9 and TRBJ2-1; 7 nucleotides align to TRBD2. CDR3 size: 15 residues. Germline V gene data show CDR1 as SEHNR and CDR2 as FQNEAQ (reference sequence). V lost 2 bases and J lost 6; bases outside the gene matches: 7. CDR3 nucleotides: TGTGCCAGCAGCTTATTGGCGGGAGTGGGCAATGAGCAGTTCTTC. Encoded protein: CASSLLAGVGNEQFF.

This rearrangement joins TRBV19 to TRBJ1-1; D unclear. Germline V CDR1 and CDR2: LNHDA, SQIVND (reference sequence). Trimming took off 7 bases at V and 7 bases at J, with 13 bases between the two ends. The CDR3 has 12 residues. CDR3 amino acids: CASKSGPGEAFF. CDR3 in DNA: TGTGCCAGTAAAAGTGGACCAGGTGAAGCTTTCTTT.

Concerning this clonotype itself: One end of the junction varies from germline; a read error may be responsible. This chain links TRBV7-2 with TRBJ2-5; 9 bases match TRBD2. Germline V gene sequence: CDR1 SGHTA, CDR2 FQGNSA. The CDR3 sequence is 16 residues long. The CDR3 here is CAGSLVGGGAVETQYF. The CDR3 DNA reads TGTGCCGGCAGCTTAGTTGGCGGGGGGGCCGTCGAGACCCAGTACTTC.

A single count supports this clonotype. The chain links TRBV20-1 to TRBJ2-7; TRBD2 aligns across 13 bases. The CDR3 has 15 amino acids. The V gene end was trimmed by 2 bases and the J gene end by 7 bases; junction bases not matched to a gene: 8. Germline loops: CDR1 DFQATT, CDR2 SNEGSKA (reference sequence). The CDR3: CSARTLAGGWNEQYF. CDR3 DNA sequence: TGCAGTGCTAGAACACTAGCGGGAGGGTGGAATGAGCAGTACTTC.

This clonotype was recorded at least ten times. The chain is built from TRBV6-5 and TRBJ2-1; 12 bases align to TRBD2. This CDR3 is built from 15 residues. After removal of 5 bases from V and 3 bases from J, the junction contained 2 bases not matched to a gene. Germline assignment: CDR1 MNHEY and CDR2 SVGAGI. DNA of the CDR3: TGTGCCAGCAGTCTAGCGGGAGGGGGCTACAATGAGCAGTTCTTC. Its translation is CASSLAGGGYNEQFF.

The chain has TRBV5-1 and TRBJ1-2, with D unresolved. This CDR3 region has 15 residues. V was clipped by 0 bases and J by 4 bases, with 13 bases between them. Germline CDR1 reads SGHRS; CDR2 reads YFSETQ. Written as DNA, the CDR3 is TGCGCCAGCAGCTTGGAAAATGACATAATCTATGGCTACACCTTC. Its translation: CASSLENDIIYGYTF. Supplemented by reference TRBV5-1 and TRBJ1-2, the full variable domain reads KAGVTQTPRYLIKTRGQQVTLSCSPISGHRSVSWYQQTPGQGLQFLFEYFSETQRNKGNFPGRFSGRQFSNSRSEMNVSTLELGDSALYLCASSLENDIIYGYTFGSGTRLTVV.

This clonotype was counted between two and nine times. The chain links TRBV9 to TRBJ2-1; TRBD2 agrees at 8 bases. V lost 3 bases and J lost 5; bases outside the gene matches: 10. The CDR3 has 16 amino acids. CDR1 SGDLS and CDR2 YYNGEE come from the germline V gene. The chain's CDR3 is CASSERRGLDHNEQFF. The CDR3 nucleotides read TGTGCCAGCAGCGAAAGGAGGGGACTAGATCACAATGAGCAGTTCTTC.

The V and J genes are TRBV20-1 and TRBJ1-1; 8 nucleotides align to TRBD1. Unmatched junction bases numbered 3, after V lost 6 bases and J lost 0 bases. This CDR3 is built from 13 residues. Germline V CDR1 and CDR2: DFQATT, SNEGSKA (reference sequence). CDR3: CSARTGLNTEAFF. DNA of the CDR3: TGCAGTGCAAGGACAGGGCTGAACACTGAAGCTTTCTTT.

In regard to this clonotype: One junction end does not reproduce the germline sequence, and a read error may be involved. The rearrangement links TRBV6-5 to TRBJ2-2; tentatively, D is TRBD1 or TRBD2 (5 bases each). Germline values: CDR1 MNHEY, CDR2 SVGAGI. The CDR3 has 14 amino acids. The CDR3, as DNA: TGTGTCAGCAGTTTCAGAGGGGACACCGGGGAGCTGTTTTTT. It codes for CVSSFRGDTGELFF.

This clonotype occurred a few times. This chain connects TRBV20-1 to TRBJ2-3; D might be TRBD1 (5 bases). The CDR3 has 15 amino acids. Between the trimmed V and J ends, which lost 6 bases and 1 base, there was a span of 17 bases. Germline loops: CDR1 DFQATT, CDR2 SNEGSKA (reference sequence). The CDR3 reads CSATQDTLGTDTQYF. In DNA, the CDR3 is TGCAGTGCAACACAGGACACCCTGGGCACAGATACGCAGTATTTT.

There are a few counts of this clonotype. This chain links TRBV20-1 with TRBJ1-2; no definite D call. The germline V gene encodes CDR1 DFQATT and CDR2 SNEGSKA (reference sequence). This CDR3 spans 13 amino acids. Trimming stripped 6 bases from V and 0 bases from J, with 11 bases between. In nucleotides, the CDR3 is TGCAGTGCCTCAACAGTAACTAACTATGGCTACACCTTC. Protein sequence: CSASTVTNYGYTF.

This sequence joins TRBV6-2 or TRBV6-3 and TRBJ1-5, with unresolved D. Trimming shortened V by 2 bases and J by 4 bases, and 12 bases separated the two germline ends. Per germline, CDR1 MNHEY and CDR2 SVGEGT. This CDR3 spans 15 amino acids. The CDR3 sequence is CASSYDLSANQPQHF. In DNA, the CDR3 is TGTGCCAGCAGTTACGATCTCAGCGCTAATCAGCCCCAGCATTTT.

V usage is TRBV14 and J usage is TRBJ1-1; possible D gene TRBD1, 5 bases. CDR1 is SGHDN and CDR2 is FVKESK in the germline V gene. Between the trimmed V and J ends, which lost 4 bases and 6 bases, there was a span of 18 bases. The CDR3 runs to 15 residues. The CDR3 DNA is TGTGCCAGCAGCCGCCATCCAGGGCTCGACCCTGAAGCTTTCTTT. Its translation is CASSRHPGLDPEAFF. The full variable domain, rest sourced from reference TRBV14 and TRBJ1-1, is EAGVTQFPSHSVIEKGQTVTLRCDPISGHDNLYWYRRVMGKEIKFLLHFVKESKQDESGMPNNRFLAERTGGTYSTLKVQPAELEDSGVYFCASSRHPGLDPEAFFGQGTRLTVV.

The J gene is TRBJ2-7, the V gene TRBV5-1; D remains unclear. There are 14 residues in the CDR3. V gave up 0 bases and J gave up 6 bases, with 13 bases separating them. Germline values: CDR1 SGHRS, CDR2 YFSETQ. The CDR3, as DNA: TGCGCCAGCAGCTTGGGACCCCCAGAAAGCGAGCAGTACTTC. Translated: CASSLGPPESEQYF.

This clonotype appeared a few times. The chain employs TRBV5-1 and TRBJ1-4, with 8 bases aligning to TRBD1. The CDR3 runs to 17 residues. Germline assignment: CDR1 SGHRS and CDR2 YFSETQ. The ends lost 4 bases at V and 3 bases at J; junction bases unmatched: 11. The CDR3 region has the DNA TGCGCCAGCAGCAACTTCGGACAGGGATCGGCTAATGAAAAACTGTTTTTT. This translates into CASSNFGQGSANEKLFF.

The CDR3 DNA follows: TGTGCCAGCAGCCCTGACAGGGAACGCGAGCAGTACTTC. Translation gives CASSPDREREQYF. The V gene is TRBV7-3, the J gene TRBJ2-7; 7 bases line up with TRBD1. This CDR3 has 13 amino acids. V gave up 5 bases and J gave up 6 bases; unmatched junction bases: 7. From germline, CDR1 is SGHTA and CDR2 FQGTGA.

The V call is TRBV6-1, the J call TRBJ2-1, with 7 bases matching TRBD2. J gave up 10 bases and V 2 bases, and 11 bases lay outside the gene matches. The CDR3 totals 15 residues. Germline V CDR1 and CDR2: MNHNS, SASEGT. The CDR3 sequence: CASSERGGRAHEQFF. The CDR3 region has the DNA TGTGCCAGCAGTGAACGGGGCGGGAGAGCCCACGAGCAGTTCTTC.

The V and J genes are TRBV20-1 and TRBJ2-1, with 7 bases lining up with TRBD2. V was clipped by 3 bases and J by 9 bases; unmatched bases: 5. The CDR3 loop spans 12 amino acids. CDR1 DFQATT and CDR2 SNEGSKA come from the germline V gene (reference sequence). The CDR3 reads CSASGLVGEQFF. CDR3 nucleotides: TGCAGTGCTAGTGGACTAGTGGGTGAGCAGTTCTTC.

A note on this clonotype: This may stem from a read error, because a much larger clone lies one nucleotide away. CDR3 amino acids: CASSQGGTAGSGAQYF. The CDR3 DNA reads TGTGCCAGCAGCCAAGGGGGGACTGCCGGGAGTGGAGCGCAGTACTTC. This chain joins TRBV4-2 and TRBJ2-7; weak D call: TRBD2 (6 bases). Trimming removed 1 base from V and 9 bases from J, with 22 bases in between. The CDR3 spans 16 residues. Germline CDR1 reads LGHNA; CDR2 reads YNFKEQ.

The rearrangement links TRBV20-1 to TRBJ2-5, with TRBD2 matching over 10 bases. Unmatched junction bases numbered 13, after V lost 4 bases and J lost 5 bases. The CDR3 length is 16 residues. Germline values: CDR1 DFQATT, CDR2 SNEGSKA (reference sequence). This chain's CDR3 is CSATLPSGGFEETQYF. The CDR3 nucleotides read TGCAGTGCTACCCTGCCTAGCGGGGGTTTCGAGGAGACCCAGTACTTC.

J is TRBJ2-3 and V is TRBV6-2 or TRBV6-3; D unclear. The CDR3 spans 13 residues. The germline V and J ends were trimmed by 11 bases and 1 base, with 13 bases remaining between them. Germline values: CDR1 MNHEY, CDR2 SVGEGT. The CDR3 is CAGNGGGTDTQYF. CDR3 DNA sequence: TGTGCCGGGAACGGCGGAGGCACAGATACGCAGTATTTT.

This clonotype has a handful of counts. The chain couples TRBV9 to TRBJ2-1; 7 bases are shared with TRBD2. CDR1 and CDR2 from the germline V gene are SGDLS and YYNGEE. The V and J ends lost 3 bases and 0 bases, in that order; junction bases with no gene match: 3. The CDR3 extends over 15 amino acids. CDR3: CASSATSASYNEQFF. Written as DNA, the CDR3 is TGTGCCAGCAGCGCCACTAGCGCCTCCTACAATGAGCAGTTCTTC.

This clonotype was seen more than once but under ten times. The J gene is TRBJ2-1, the V gene TRBV5-1, with unresolved D. V was pared by 0 bases and J by 4 bases, with 8 bases between. The germline V gene encodes CDR1 SGHRS and CDR2 YFSETQ. CDR3 length: 14 amino acids. The CDR3 DNA reads TGCGCCAGCAGCTTGGCAACGGAATACAATGAGCAGTTCTTC. Translating it yields CASSLATEYNEQFF.

The chain has TRBV20-1 and TRBJ2-2, with 14 bases matching TRBD2. Germline V gives CDR1 DFQATT, CDR2 SNEGSKA (reference sequence). CDR3 size: 16 residues. Losses at the gene ends were 5 bases for V and 6 bases for J; bases not matched to a gene: 8. CDR3 DNA sequence: TGCAGTGCTCAAGACGGACTAGCGGGGGGATCCGGGGAGCTGTTTTTT. Its translation: CSAQDGLAGGSGELFF.

The chain links TRBV12-3 or TRBV12-4 to TRBJ2-1; TRBD1 aligns across 7 bases. The CDR3 contains 14 residues. The V gene end was trimmed by 5 bases and the J gene end by 9 bases; junction bases not matched to a gene: 10. The CDR3 loop reads CASSVTSGQAEQFF. As DNA, the CDR3 is TGTGCCAGCAGTGTAACGTCAGGACAGGCTGAGCAGTTCTTC.